A single sample gave rise to the 20 T cell receptor beta chains below, sequenced in a study of shared clonotypes between healthy human individuals. Profiled with immunoSEQ multiplex PCR; TCRdb holds only in-frame clones, not every one. The repertoire holds around 2.5 million clones, with 93% as singletons. Sequenced material: naive CD4+ T cells from PBMCs. As to subset: CD45RA+ positively selected. Receptors originate from a man aged 18 to 30 in good health. Some clones in this sample may be carry-over from other donors' samples.

The table lists this clone with a count of one. The chain joins TRBV5-1 to TRBJ1-1; D not resolved. Between the trimmed V and J ends, which lost 0 bases and 1 base, there was a span of 7 bases. This CDR3 region has 14 residues. Germline CDR1 reads SGHRS; CDR2 reads YFSETQ. CDR3 DNA sequence: TGCGCCAGCAGCTTGGATAAGGCGAACACTGAAGCTTTCTTT. This codes for CASSLDKANTEAFF.

The gene calls are TRBV5-4 and TRBJ2-2, with 7 bases matching TRBD1. Germline V gene data show CDR1 as SGHNT and CDR2 as YYREEE (reference sequence). Trimming removed 3 bases from V and 0 bases from J; junction bases left unmatched: 8. The CDR3 totals 17 residues. CDR3 loop: CASSSGKTGTNTGELFF. For the CDR3, the DNA is TGTGCCAGCAGCTCCGGTAAGACAGGGACGAACACCGGGGAGCTGTTTTTT.

This chain joins TRBV5-1 and TRBJ2-5; either TRBD1 or TRBD2 may fit D (5 bases each). There are 15 residues in the CDR3. The V end lost 6 bases, the J end lost 7 bases, and 22 bases lay between the germline ends. In germline, CDR1 is SGHRS, CDR2 YFSETQ. CDR3 region: CASTLSQGPGGTQYF. The CDR3 coding sequence is TGCGCCAGCACCTTATCTCAAGGACCTGGGGGGACCCAGTACTTC.

The V and J genes are TRBV6-6 and TRBJ1-2, with 8 bases lining up with TRBD1. Per germline, CDR1 MNHNY and CDR2 SVGAGI (reference sequence). This CDR3 has 13 residues. The ends lost 6 bases at V and 4 bases at J; junction bases unmatched: 4. DNA for the CDR3: TGTGCCAGCAGGACAGGGGCCCCCTATGGCTACACCTTC. This translates into CASRTGAPYGYTF.

The chain links TRBV2 to TRBJ2-3; 9 bases agree with TRBD2. The V gene end was trimmed by 6 bases and the J gene end by 7 bases; junction bases not matched to a gene: 2. This CDR3 region has 12 residues. From germline, CDR1 is SNHLY and CDR2 FYNNEI. The DNA for the CDR3 is TGTGCCAGCAGGCTAGCGGGGAATACGCAGTATTTT. This codes for CASRLAGNTQYF. Full variable domain (missing parts from reference TRBV2 and TRBJ2-3): EPEVTQTPSHQVTQMGQEVILRCVPISNHLYFYWYRQILGQKVEFLVSFYNNEISEKSEIFDDQFSVERPDGSNFTLKIRSTKLEDSAMYFCASRLAGNTQYFGPGTRLTVL.

V usage is TRBV9 and J usage is TRBJ2-5; D unclear. V was pared by 5 bases and J by 1 base, with 9 bases between. The germline V gene has CDR1 SGDLS and CDR2 YYNGEE. The CDR3 is made up of 13 amino acids. The CDR3 protein is CASRRWSQETQYF. The CDR3 DNA is TGTGCCAGCAGGAGATGGTCCCAAGAGACCCAGTACTTC.

This clone was observed a single time. The rearrangement uses TRBV18 and TRBJ1-4, with D hard to call. The germline V and J ends were trimmed by 1 base and 8 bases, with 17 bases remaining between them. Germline CDR1 is KGHSH and CDR2 is LQKENI. The CDR3 contains 16 residues. The CDR3 coding sequence is TGTGCCAGCTCACCACGTATGGGCAATAATTTGGAAAAACTGTTTTTT. It encodes CASSPRMGNNLEKLFF.

This chain joins TRBV7-2 and TRBJ2-5; the D gene is possibly TRBD1 (5 bases). In germline, CDR1 is SGHTA, CDR2 FQGNSA. The CDR3 runs to 15 residues. Trimming left V 1 base short and J 7 bases short, with 16 bases between. The CDR3 spells CASSLVILGVGTQYF. DNA for the CDR3: TGTGCCAGCAGCTTAGTAATTCTAGGGGTAGGGACCCAGTACTTC.

The J gene is TRBJ2-2, the V gene TRBV30; D unresolved. Germline V gene lookup returns CDR1 GTSNPN and CDR2 SVGIG (reference sequence). This CDR3 is built from 15 residues. Trimming removed 2 bases at V and 4 bases at J, with 14 bases between. The CDR3 loop is CAWSPPNLLTGELFF. In nucleotides, the CDR3 is TGTGCCTGGAGTCCACCCAACTTGCTCACCGGGGAGCTGTTTTTT.

The rearrangement joins TRBV11-2 to TRBJ2-5, with TRBD2 matching 10 bases. CDR3 length equals 16 residues. Germline values: CDR1 SGHAT, CDR2 FQNNGV. V shed 2 bases and J 1 base; nucleotides not matched to a gene: 4. CDR3: CASSLRTSGSQETQYF. The CDR3 nucleotides are TGTGCCAGCAGCTTACGGACTAGCGGATCCCAAGAGACCCAGTACTTC.

CDR3 DNA sequence: TGTGCCAGCTCACCGCAGACAGGATCCTACGAGCAGTACTTC. It codes for CASSPQTGSYEQYF. V and J are TRBV18 and TRBJ2-5; D is perhaps TRBD1 (6 bases). The assigned J gene may be wrong: the sequence end matches TRBJ2-7 better. This CDR3 has 14 residues. Per the germline V gene, CDR1 is KGHSH and CDR2 is LQKENI.

The gene calls are TRBV28 and TRBJ1-5, with TRBD1 identical over 7 bases. With V trimmed by 2 bases and J by 6 bases, 7 bases remained unmatched. This CDR3 region has 15 residues. The germline CDR1 and CDR2 sequences are MDHEN and SYDVKM. CDR3 DNA sequence: TGTGCCAGCAGTTTACGGGCCAGGGGGGTTCAGCCCCAGCATTTT. Translation: CASSLRARGVQPQHF.

This clone has a single count. CDR3 bases: TGTGCCAGCAGCCCCTTGTGGGAGCTAGCGGACAATGAGCAGTTCTTC. As protein: CASSPLWELADNEQFF. The chain joins TRBV7-2 to TRBJ2-1, with 7 nucleotides matching TRBD2. This CDR3 comprises 16 residues. V gave up 5 bases and J gave up 5 bases; unmatched junction bases: 12. Germline loops: CDR1 SGHTA, CDR2 FQGNSA.

This sequence joins TRBV30 and TRBJ2-5, with D unresolved. Per the germline V gene, CDR1 is GTSNPN and CDR2 is SVGIG (reference sequence). The CDR3 is 13 amino acids. Trimming pared 1 base from V and 2 bases from J, leaving 8 bases between. DNA for the CDR3: TGTGCCTGGAGTGAAGACGCACAAGAGACCCAGTACTTC. Translation gives CAWSEDAQETQYF.

V is TRBV11-2 and J is TRBJ2-7, with D possibly being TRBD2 (5 bases). Germline values: CDR1 SGHAT, CDR2 FQNNGV. The V end was cut by 5 bases, the J end by 2 bases, with 13 bases between. The CDR3 spans 14 residues. Here the CDR3 DNA reads TGTGCCAGCAGCCAACGGACTCCTGCCTACGAGCAGTACTTC. This translates into CASSQRTPAYEQYF.

J is TRBJ2-7 and V is TRBV7-2; D is undetermined. This CDR3 is built from 11 residues. With 2 bases removed from V and 9 bases from J, the gap between germline ends came to 8 bases. Germline lookup yields CDR1 SGHTA and CDR2 FQGNSA. The CDR3 coding sequence is TGTGCCAGCAGCTTAACGTCAGGGCAGTACTTC. Its protein is CASSLTSGQYF.

The rearrangement links TRBV5-1 to TRBJ2-4; 10 bases fit TRBD1. The CDR3 covers 16 residues. Germline assignment: CDR1 SGHRS and CDR2 YFSETQ. V trimming: 0 bases; J trimming: 14 bases; junction bases outside the gene matches: 14. The DNA for the CDR3 is TGCGCCAGCAGCTTGGCCGTCCCGGGACAGGGGAGTAGGGAGTACTTC. This translates into CASSLAVPGQGSREYF.

The chain has TRBV7-3 and TRBJ2-2, with D unclear. V lost 5 bases to trimming and J lost 1 base, with 17 bases between them. The length of the CDR3 is 17 residues. The V gene's germline CDR1 is SGHTA and CDR2 FQGTGA. CDR3: CASSPRPQSENTGELFF. In DNA, the CDR3 is TGTGCCAGCAGCCCCCGGCCGCAATCGGAGAACACCGGGGAGCTGTTTTTT.

The chain joins TRBV7-2 to TRBJ1-1; the match to TRBD1 covers 9 bases. CDR1 and CDR2 from the germline V gene are SGHTA and FQGNSA. V was pared by 4 bases and J by 1 base, with 4 bases of the junction left unmatched. The CDR3 runs to 15 residues. The CDR3 nucleotides read TGTGCCAGCAGCTCCACGGGACAGGGGAACACTGAAGCTTTCTTT. It is translated as CASSSTGQGNTEAFF.

V and J are TRBV6-5 and TRBJ1-5; D is unclear. The CDR3 covers 14 residues. Germline values: CDR1 MNHEY, CDR2 SVGAGI. Trimming took off 7 bases at V and 1 base at J, with 11 bases between the two ends. CDR3 DNA sequence: TGTGCCAGCACCGAAGTCGACAGCAATCAGCCCCAGCATTTT. It codes for CASTEVDSNQPQHF.